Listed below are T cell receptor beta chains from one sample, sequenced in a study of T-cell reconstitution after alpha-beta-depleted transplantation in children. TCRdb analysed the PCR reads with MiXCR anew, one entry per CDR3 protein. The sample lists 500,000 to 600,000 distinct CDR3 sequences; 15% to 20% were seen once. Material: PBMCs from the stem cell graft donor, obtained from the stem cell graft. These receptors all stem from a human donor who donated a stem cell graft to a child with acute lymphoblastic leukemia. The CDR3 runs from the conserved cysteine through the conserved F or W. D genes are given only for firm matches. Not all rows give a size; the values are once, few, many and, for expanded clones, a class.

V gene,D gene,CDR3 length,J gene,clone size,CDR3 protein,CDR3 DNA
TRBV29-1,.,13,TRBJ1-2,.,CSVPPGSDYGYTF,TGCAGCGTCCCGCCGGGGAGTGACTATGGCTACACCTTC
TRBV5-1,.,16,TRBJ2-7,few,CASSLAQVAAAYEQYF,TGCGCCAGCAGCTTGGCCCAGGTGGCTGCCGCCTACGAGCAGTACTTC
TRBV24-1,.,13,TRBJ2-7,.,CATTSAGIYEQNF,TGTGCCACCACCTCCGCAGGGATCTACGAGCAGAACTTC
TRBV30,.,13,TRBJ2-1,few,CAWREGVYNEQFF,TGTGCCTGGAGGGAAGGGGTTTACAATGAGCAGTTCTTC
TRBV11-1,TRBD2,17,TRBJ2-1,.,CASSSPLIAGKDNEQFF,TGTGCCAGCAGCTCTCCCTTAATAGCGGGAAAAGACAATGAGCAGTTCTTC
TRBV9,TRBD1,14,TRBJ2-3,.,CASSKTGGSYTQYF,TGTGCCAGCAGCAAGACAGGGGGCTCGTATACGCAGTATTTT
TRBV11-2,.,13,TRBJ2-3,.,CASSPSRLDTQYF,TGTGCCAGCAGTCCGAGCCGTTTGGATACGCAGTATTTT
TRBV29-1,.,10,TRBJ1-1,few,CSVDNTEAFF,TGCAGCGTTGATAACACTGAAGCTTTCTTT
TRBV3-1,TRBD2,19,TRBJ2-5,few,CASCLGARPGTSFVETQYF,TGTGCCAGCTGCCTCGGGGCCCGACCCGGGACTAGCTTCGTTGAGACCCAGTACTTC
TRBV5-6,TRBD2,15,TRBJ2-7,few,CASSFFSSGSYEQYF,TGTGCCAGCAGCTTCTTCAGTAGCGGGAGTTACGAGCAGTACTTC
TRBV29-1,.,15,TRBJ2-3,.,CSVEGGAGSTDTQYF,TGCAGCGTTGAAGGGGGGGCTGGCAGCACAGATACGCAGTATTTT
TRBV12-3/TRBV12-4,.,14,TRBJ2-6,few,CASSRVSGANVLTF,TGTGCCAGCAGTAGGGTCTCTGGGGCCAACGTCCTGACTTTC
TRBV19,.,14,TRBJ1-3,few,CASNRAGDGNTIYF,TGTGCCAGTAATCGCGCAGGGGACGGAAACACCATATATTTT
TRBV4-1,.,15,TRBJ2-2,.,CASSPFTGYTGELFF,TGCGCCAGCAGCCCCTTTACGGGGTACACCGGGGAGCTGTTTTTT
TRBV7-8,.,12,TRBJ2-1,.,CASSPLVIPQFF,TGTGCCAGCAGCCCCCTAGTAATCCCGCAGTTCTTC
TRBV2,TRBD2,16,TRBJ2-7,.,CASKPASGRGSYEQYF,TGTGCCAGCAAACCGGCTAGCGGGAGGGGGTCCTACGAGCAGTACTTC
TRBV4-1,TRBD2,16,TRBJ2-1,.,CASSQDPLAGTNEQFF,TGCGCCAGCAGCCAAGATCCTCTAGCGGGAACGAATGAGCAGTTCTTC
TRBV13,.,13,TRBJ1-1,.,CASSLGRRREAFF,TGTGCCAGCAGCTTAGGCCGTCGACGGGAAGCTTTCTTT
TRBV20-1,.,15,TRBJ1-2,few,CSATSSEVMAYGYTF,TGCAGTGCTACTTCCTCGGAAGTGATGGCCTATGGCTACACCTTC
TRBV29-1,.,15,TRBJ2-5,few,CSVEGVAAHQETQYF,TGCAGCGTTGAAGGGGTAGCAGCCCACCAAGAGACCCAGTACTTC
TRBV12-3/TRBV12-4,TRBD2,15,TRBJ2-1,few,CASSRGTSGSDEQFF,TGTGCCAGCAGCCGAGGGACTAGCGGGAGTGATGAGCAGTTCTTC
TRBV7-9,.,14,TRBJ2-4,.,CASTDSPAVDIQYF,TGTGCCAGCACGGACTCCCCAGCGGTAGACATTCAGTACTTC
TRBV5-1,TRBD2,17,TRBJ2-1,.,CASSLAWTSGSYNEQFF,TGCGCCAGCAGCTTGGCCTGGACTAGCGGGAGTTACAATGAGCAGTTCTTC
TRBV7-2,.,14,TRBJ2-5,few,CASSPTGFLETQYF,TGTGCCAGCAGCCCTACAGGGTTCCTGGAGACCCAGTACTTC
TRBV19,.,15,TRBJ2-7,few,CASSMTDAGSVEQYF,TGTGCCAGTAGTATGACGGACGCCGGGTCGGTCGAGCAGTACTTC
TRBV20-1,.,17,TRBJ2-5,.,CSAIGGTRRQLQETQYF,TGCAGTGCCATAGGTGGTACTCGCAGACAGCTCCAAGAGACCCAGTACTTC
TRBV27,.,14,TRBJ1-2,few,CASSPSGVGYGYTF,TGTGCCAGCAGTCCCTCGGGCGTTGGCTATGGCTACACCTTC
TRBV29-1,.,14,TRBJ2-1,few,CSPVGLSSYNEQFF,TGCAGCCCCGTGGGGTTATCCTCCTACAATGAGCAGTTCTTC
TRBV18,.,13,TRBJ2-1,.,CASSPAGHNEQFF,TGTGCCAGCTCACCCGCCGGACACAATGAGCAGTTCTTC
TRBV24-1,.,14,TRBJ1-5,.,CATSGTERNQPQHF,TGTGCCACCTCAGGGACGGAGAGGAATCAGCCCCAGCATTTT
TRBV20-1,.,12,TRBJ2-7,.,CSAADGDYEQYF,TGCAGTGCCGCCGATGGGGACTACGAGCAGTACTTC
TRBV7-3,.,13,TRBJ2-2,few,CASSPPGTGELFF,TGTGCCAGCAGCCCCCCGGGTACCGGGGAGCTGTTTTTT
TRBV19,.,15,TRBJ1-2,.,CASSYPANRAYGYTF,TGTGCCAGTAGTTACCCGGCGAATCGAGCCTATGGCTACACCTTC
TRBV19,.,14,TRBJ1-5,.,CASTPGASNQPQHF,TGTGCCAGTACCCCCGGGGCGAGCAATCAGCCCCAGCATTTT
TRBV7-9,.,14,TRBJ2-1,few,CASSLPRAVDEQFF,TGTGCCAGCAGCCTCCCGCGAGCAGTGGATGAGCAGTTCTTC
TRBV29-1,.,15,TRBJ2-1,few,CSVPSGPLSYNEQFF,TGCAGCGTTCCCAGCGGCCCATTATCCTACAATGAGCAGTTCTTC
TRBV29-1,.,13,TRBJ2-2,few,CSAVGGTTGELFF,TGCAGCGCTGTAGGGGGGACCACCGGGGAGCTGTTTTTT
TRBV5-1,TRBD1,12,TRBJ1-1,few,CASAGQGAVAFF,TGCGCCAGCGCGGGACAGGGGGCGGTGGCTTTCTTT
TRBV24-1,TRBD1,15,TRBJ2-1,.,CATSVPGQGHNEQFF,TGTGCCACCAGTGTCCCGGGACAGGGTCACAATGAGCAGTTCTTC
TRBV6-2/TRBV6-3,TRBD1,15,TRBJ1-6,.,CASSYAGQGSSPLHF,TGTGCCAGCAGTTACGCGGGACAGGGAAGTTCACCCCTCCACTTT
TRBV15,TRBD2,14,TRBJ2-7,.,CATSNGVTSGEQYF,TGTGCCACCAGCAACGGAGTTACTAGCGGCGAGCAGTACTTC
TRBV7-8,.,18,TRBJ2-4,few,CASSLALNLKGAKNIQYF,TGTGCCAGCAGCTTAGCGCTAAACCTTAAGGGGGCCAAAAACATTCAGTACTTC
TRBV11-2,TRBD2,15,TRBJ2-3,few,CASSLVPAGADTQYF,TGTGCCAGCAGCTTAGTTCCAGCGGGAGCAGATACGCAGTATTTT
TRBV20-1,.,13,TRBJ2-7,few,CSVENGFSYEQYF,TGCAGTGTGGAGAACGGTTTCTCCTACGAGCAGTACTTC
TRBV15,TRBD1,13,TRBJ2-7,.,CATRETGVYEQYF,TGTGCCACCAGGGAAACAGGGGTCTACGAGCAGTACTTC
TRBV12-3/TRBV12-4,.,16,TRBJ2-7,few,CASSLEPQGIGYEQYF,TGTGCCAGCAGTTTAGAACCGCAAGGGATCGGCTACGAGCAGTACTTC
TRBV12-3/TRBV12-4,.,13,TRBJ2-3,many,CASSLTTTDTQYF,TGTGCCAGCAGTTTGACGACCACAGATACGCAGTATTTT
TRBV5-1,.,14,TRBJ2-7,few,CASSLNSPSYEQYF,TGCGCCAGCAGCTTAAATAGCCCGAGCTACGAGCAGTACTTC
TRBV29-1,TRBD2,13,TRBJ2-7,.,CSATGLVGYEQYF,TGCAGCGCCACGGGACTAGTAGGCTACGAGCAGTACTTC